The sequence of this T cell receptor (beta chain) was determined in a study of tumor-infiltrating lymphocytes in oesophageal squamous cell carcinoma. TCRdb reprocessed the PCR reads via MiXCR and lists one record per CDR3 protein. The data show 10,000 to 15,000 distinct CDR3 sequences, 45% to 55% seen once. V was shortened by 11 bases and J by 13 bases, with 14 bases between the two germline ends. Per germline, CDR1 MNHNS and CDR2 SASEGT. The CDR3 has 9 amino acids. There are many counts of this clonotype. Material for sequencing was normal esophageal tissue next to the tumor. The receptor comes from a male donor with esophageal squamous cell carcinoma. The chain couples TRBV6-1 to TRBJ2-5; possibly TRBD2 for D (5 bases). The CDR3 sequence: CAGPGKSYF. The CDR3 nucleotides read TGTGCCGGACCGGGAAAGTCGTACTTC.